Sequencing of this T cell receptor beta chain was carried out in a study of blood T cells in healthy people across ages (dated by TCRdb to about 2015). For the wider study: In model experiments, template switching captured about one uniquely barcoded TCR beta cDNA molecule for every two T cells. Age-related changes in TCR beta repertoire diversity were measured in the study by deep sequencing normalized with unique cDNA molecular identifiers. The donors were split into four age groups: young (average around 15 years), middle-aged (39), aged (approximately 60) and long-lived (approximately 80). To avoid experimental bias, donors of different ages were randomly spread across the sequencing lanes. For two donors (one aged 18 to 30 and one aged 80 or older), the study analyzed two additional independent replicas of 1 million unique cDNA reads from the same blood draw. The paper as a whole reports these results and caveats: Observed TCR beta diversity correlated strongly with the percentage of naive T cells measured by flow cytometry. Since profiling was done on bulk unsorted PBMCs, naive and antigen-experienced compartments could not be conclusively compared. Donor CMV infection status was unknown, potentially confounding age-related changes in expanded clonotypes. Estimates of total diversity based on one million sequenced T cells were regarded as lower bounds and as underestimates. Compared with the aged group, the long-lived group had more naive CD4+ T cells, fewer expanded clones and increased TCR diversity, suggesting age selection. Observed TCR beta diversity per million T cells fell roughly linearly with age, and a significant reduction was already apparent by age around 40.

The donors were roughly 39 Caucasian individuals from Russia, aged roughly 6 to 100 years, who were systemically healthy. Each donor gave roughly 9 milliliters of peripheral blood, drawn into EDTA-treated Vacutainer tubes. Ficoll-Paque density-gradient centrifugation was used to isolate PBMCs, with at least 6.5 million per sample. Total RNA was extracted from PBMCs with Trizol reagent, with at least 6 micrograms obtained per sample. The percentages of naive CD45RAhigh/CD27high T cells were determined by flow cytometry on a PBMC aliquot from every donor. Libraries were made using 5' RACE. Sequenced on an Illumina HiSeq 2500. A second PCR of roughly 7 to 12 cycles was run with a J-beta primer mix and a sample-barcoded 5' primer. Each TCR beta cDNA molecule received a unique molecular identifier from a template-switch 5' adaptor carrying 12 random nucleotides. Each sample yielded at least 3 million CDR3-containing paired-end reads. First-strand cDNA synthesis was performed from all RNA using the Mint cDNA synthesis kit, with priming by a TRBC-specific oligonucleotide. Following uracil-DNA glycosylase treatment, a first 18-cycle PCR with universal primers M1SS and BC2_uni_R was performed on all cDNA. In the authors' own workflow: Each sample was normalized by randomly selecting 1 million high-quality reads, each carrying a distinct molecular identifier. Reads with shared molecular identifiers were discarded instead of being binned into consensus sequences. CDR3 identification, clonotype clustering and error correction used MiTCR with a Q25 quality threshold and the strictest error-elimination algorithm. A nonparametric unseen species model using Euler transformation provided a lower-bound estimate of total TCR beta diversity. The public reads were run again by TCRdb, first through fastp at Q25 and then through MiXCR, and only productive beta chains were kept. For every CDR3 protein sequence, its rows merge into one entry that carries the most common genes and DNA. TCRdb, not the authors, supplied the V and J calls. The sample table records nearly 800,000 distinct CDR3 sequences; approximately 53% of these occur just once. The leading ten clones occupy roughly 24% of the sample.

The CDR3 runs 12 amino acids, cysteine and phenylalanine included. Of all the DNA, just the CDR3 is kept, 36 bases in frame from base 1. CDR1 WSHSY and CDR2 SAAADI were looked up in the germline V gene. V trim: 10 bases; J trim: 6 bases; unmatched bases: 7. In regard to this clonotype: Its antigen specificity is not known. The sample holds no much larger clone one base away, and base qualities are not on file.

The sequencing sample was made of blood. This sequence uses TRBV10-2 and TRBJ1-2; TRBD1 lines up with 8 middle nucleotides. The sequence was collected from a man aged 40-49 years in good health. The CDR3 corresponds to CATDRGVHGYTF. The DNA is TGCGCCACCGACAGGGGAGTTCATGGCTACACCTTC.